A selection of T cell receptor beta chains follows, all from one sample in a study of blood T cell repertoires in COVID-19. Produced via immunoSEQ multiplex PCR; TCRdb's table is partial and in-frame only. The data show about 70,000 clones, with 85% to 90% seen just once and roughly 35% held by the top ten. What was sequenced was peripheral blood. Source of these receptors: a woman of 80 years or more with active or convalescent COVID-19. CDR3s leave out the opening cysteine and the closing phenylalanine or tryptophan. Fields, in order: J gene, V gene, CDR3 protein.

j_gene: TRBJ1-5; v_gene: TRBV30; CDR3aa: AWGGGDRVNQPQH
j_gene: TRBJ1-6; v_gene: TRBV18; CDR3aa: ASSRNEDSPLH
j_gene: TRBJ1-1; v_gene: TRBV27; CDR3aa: ASPRTSTEAF
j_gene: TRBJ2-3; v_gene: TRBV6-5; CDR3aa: ASSRSGAADTQY
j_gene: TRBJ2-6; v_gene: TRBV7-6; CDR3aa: ASSPGQGAFGANVLT
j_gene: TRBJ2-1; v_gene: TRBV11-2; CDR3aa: ASSLRRGRYNEQF
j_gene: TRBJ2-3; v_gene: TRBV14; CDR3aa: ASSKGTGLTDTQY
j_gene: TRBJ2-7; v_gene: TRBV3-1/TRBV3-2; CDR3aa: ASSPSGGGGNEQY
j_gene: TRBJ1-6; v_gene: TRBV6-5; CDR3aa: ASSTGENSPLH
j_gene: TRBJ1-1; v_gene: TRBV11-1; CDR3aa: ASSLARGYTEAF
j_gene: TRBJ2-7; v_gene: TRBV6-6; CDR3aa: ASSYSDSSSYEQY
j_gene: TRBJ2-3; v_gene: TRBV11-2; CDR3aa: ASRNRGVTDTQY
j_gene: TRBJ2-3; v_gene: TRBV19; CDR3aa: ASRRWGDTDTQY
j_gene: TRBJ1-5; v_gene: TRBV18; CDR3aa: ASSRTAERQPQH
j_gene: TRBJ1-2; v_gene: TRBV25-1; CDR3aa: ASSENSGRGYT
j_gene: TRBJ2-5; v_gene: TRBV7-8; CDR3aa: ASSLWTGDETQY
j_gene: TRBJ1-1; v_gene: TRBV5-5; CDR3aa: ASSLAGTVEGTEAF
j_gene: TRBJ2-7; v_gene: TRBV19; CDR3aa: ASTRQGASLYEQY
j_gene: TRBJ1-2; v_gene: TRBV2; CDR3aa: ASTRDRTGYGYT
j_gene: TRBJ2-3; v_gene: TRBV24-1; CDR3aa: ATSDRGPTGGTQY
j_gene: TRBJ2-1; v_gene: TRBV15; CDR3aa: ATSFLTLAGAAYNEQF
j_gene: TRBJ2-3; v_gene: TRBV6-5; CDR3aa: ASSYKVISGTDTQY
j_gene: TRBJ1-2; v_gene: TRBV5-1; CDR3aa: ASSPGTAVYGYT
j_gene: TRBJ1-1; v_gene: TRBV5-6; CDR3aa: ASSYGQNTEAF
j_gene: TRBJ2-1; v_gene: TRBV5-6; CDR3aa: ASSLPGDPVSYNEQF